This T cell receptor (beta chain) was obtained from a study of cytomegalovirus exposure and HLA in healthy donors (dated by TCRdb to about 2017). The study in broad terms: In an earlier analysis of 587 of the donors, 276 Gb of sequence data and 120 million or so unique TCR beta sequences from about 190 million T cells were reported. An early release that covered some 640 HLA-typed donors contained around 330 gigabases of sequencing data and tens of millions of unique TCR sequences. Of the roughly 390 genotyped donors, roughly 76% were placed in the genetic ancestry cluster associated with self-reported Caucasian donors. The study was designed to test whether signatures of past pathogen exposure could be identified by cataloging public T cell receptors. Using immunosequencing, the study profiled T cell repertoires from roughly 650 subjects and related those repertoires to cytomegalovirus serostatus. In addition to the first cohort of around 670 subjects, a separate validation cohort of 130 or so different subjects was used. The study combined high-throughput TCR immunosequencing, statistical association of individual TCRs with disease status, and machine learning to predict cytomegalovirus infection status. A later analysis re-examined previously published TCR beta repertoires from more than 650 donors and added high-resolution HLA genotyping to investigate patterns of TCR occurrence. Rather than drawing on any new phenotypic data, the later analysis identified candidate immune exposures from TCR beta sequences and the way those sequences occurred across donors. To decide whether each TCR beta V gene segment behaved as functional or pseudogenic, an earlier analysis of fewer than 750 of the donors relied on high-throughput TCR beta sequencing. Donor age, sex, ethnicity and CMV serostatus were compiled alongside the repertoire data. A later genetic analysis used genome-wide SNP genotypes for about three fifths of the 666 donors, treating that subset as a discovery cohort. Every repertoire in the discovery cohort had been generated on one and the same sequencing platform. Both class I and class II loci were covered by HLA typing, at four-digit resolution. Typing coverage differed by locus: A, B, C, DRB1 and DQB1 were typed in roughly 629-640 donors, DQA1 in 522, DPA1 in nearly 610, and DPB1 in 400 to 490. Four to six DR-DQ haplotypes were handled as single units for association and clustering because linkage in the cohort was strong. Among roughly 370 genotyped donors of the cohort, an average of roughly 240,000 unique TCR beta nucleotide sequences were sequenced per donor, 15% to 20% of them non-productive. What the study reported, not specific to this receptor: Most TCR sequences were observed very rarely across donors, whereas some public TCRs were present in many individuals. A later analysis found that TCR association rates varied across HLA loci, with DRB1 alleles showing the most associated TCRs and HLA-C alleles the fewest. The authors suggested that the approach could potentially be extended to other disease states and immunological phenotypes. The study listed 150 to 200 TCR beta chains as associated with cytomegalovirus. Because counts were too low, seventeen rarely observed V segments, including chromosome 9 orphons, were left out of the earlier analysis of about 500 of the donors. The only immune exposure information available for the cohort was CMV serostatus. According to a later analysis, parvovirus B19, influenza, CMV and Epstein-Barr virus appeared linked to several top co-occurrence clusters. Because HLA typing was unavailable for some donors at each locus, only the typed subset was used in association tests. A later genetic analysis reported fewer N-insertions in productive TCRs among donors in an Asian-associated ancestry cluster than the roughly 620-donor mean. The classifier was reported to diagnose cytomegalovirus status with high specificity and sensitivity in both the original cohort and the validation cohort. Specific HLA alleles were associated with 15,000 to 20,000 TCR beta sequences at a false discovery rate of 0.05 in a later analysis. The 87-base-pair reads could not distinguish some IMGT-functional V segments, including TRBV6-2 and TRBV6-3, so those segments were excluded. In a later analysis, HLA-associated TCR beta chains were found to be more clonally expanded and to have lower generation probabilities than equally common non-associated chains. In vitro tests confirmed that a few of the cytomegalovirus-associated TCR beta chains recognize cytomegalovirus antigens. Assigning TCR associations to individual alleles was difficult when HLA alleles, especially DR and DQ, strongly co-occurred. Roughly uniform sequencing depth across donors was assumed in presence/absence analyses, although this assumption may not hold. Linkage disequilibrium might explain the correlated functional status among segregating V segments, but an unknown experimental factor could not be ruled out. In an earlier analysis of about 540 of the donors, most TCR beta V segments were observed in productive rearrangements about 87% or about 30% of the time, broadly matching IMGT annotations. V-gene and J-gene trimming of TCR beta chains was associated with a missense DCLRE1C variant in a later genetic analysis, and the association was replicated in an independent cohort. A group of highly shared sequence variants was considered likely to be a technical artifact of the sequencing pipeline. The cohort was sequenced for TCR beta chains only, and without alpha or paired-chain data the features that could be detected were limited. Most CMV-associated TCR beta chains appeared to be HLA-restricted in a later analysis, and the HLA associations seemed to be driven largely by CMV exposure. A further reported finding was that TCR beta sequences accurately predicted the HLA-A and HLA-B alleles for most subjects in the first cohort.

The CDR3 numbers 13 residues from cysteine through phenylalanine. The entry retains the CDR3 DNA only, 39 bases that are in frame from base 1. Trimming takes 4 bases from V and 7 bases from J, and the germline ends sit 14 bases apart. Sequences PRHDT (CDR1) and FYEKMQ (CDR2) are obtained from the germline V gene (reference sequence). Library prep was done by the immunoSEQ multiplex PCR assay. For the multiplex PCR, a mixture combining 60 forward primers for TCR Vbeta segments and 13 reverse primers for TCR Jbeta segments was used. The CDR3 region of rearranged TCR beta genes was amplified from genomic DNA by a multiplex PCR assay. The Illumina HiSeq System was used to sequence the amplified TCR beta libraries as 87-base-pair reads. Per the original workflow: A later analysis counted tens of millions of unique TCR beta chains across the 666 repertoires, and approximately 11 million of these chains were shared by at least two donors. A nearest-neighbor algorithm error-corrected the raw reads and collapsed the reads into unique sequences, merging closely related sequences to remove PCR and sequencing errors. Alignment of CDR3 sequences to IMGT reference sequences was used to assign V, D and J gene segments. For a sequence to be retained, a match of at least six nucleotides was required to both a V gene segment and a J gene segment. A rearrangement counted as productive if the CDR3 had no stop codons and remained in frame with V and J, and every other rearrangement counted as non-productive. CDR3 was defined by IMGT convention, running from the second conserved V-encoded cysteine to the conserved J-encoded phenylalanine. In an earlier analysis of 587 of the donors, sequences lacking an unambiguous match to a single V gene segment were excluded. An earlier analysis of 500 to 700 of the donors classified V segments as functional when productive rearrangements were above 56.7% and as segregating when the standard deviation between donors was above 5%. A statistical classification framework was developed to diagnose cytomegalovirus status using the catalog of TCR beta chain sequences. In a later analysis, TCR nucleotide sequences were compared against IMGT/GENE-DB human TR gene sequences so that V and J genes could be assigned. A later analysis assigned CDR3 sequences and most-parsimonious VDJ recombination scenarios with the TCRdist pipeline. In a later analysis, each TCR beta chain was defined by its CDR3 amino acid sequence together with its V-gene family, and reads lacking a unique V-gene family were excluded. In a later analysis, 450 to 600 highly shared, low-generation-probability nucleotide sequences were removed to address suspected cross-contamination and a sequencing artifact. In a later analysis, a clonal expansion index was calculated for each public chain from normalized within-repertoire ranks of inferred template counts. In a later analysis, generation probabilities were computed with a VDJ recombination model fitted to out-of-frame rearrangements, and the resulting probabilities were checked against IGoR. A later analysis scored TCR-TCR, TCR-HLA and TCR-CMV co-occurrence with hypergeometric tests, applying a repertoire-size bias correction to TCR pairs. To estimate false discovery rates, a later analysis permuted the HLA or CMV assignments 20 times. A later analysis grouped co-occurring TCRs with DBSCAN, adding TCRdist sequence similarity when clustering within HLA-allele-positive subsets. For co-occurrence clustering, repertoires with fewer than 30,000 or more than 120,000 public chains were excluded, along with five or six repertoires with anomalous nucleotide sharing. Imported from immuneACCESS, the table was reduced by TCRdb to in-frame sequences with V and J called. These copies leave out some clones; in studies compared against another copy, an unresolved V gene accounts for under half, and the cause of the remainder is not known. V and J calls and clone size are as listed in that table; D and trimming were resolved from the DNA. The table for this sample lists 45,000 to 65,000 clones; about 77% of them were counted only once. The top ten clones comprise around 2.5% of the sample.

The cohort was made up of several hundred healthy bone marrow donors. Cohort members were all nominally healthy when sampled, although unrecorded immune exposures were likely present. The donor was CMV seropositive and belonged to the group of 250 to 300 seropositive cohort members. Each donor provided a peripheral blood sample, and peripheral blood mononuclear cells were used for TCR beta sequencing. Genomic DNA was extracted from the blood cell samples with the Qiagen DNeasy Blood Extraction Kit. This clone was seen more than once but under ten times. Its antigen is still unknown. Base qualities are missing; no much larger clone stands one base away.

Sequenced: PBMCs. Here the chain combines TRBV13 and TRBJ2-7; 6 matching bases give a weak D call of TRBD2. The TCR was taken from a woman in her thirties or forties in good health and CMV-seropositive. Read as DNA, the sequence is TGTGCCAGCAGCTCCGGAGGGGCGGGGGAGCAGTACTTC. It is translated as CASSSGGAGEQYF.